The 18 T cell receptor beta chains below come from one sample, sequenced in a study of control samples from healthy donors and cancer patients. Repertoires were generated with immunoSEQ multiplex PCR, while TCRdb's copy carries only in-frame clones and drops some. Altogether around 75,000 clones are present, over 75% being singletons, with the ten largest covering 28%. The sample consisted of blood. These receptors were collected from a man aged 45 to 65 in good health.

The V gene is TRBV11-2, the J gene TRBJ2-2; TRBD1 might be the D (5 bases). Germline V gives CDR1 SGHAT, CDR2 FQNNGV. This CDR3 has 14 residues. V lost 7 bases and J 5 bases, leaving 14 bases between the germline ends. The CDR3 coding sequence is TGTGCCAGCAACTGGGGCGGCGAGACCGGGGAGCTGTTTTTT. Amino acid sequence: CASNWGGETGELFF.

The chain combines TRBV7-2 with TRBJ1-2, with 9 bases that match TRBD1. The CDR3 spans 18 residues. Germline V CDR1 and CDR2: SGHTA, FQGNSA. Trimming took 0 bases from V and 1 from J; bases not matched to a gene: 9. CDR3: CASSLATGTGLFNYGYTF. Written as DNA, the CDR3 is TGTGCCAGCAGCTTAGCCACCGGGACAGGGTTATTTAACTATGGCTACACCTTC.

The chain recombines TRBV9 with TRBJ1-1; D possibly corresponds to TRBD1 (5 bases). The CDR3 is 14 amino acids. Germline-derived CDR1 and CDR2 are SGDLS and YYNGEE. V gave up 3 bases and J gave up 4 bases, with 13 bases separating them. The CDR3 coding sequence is TGTGCCAGCAGCGCAGGCATGGGACGCACTGAAGCTTTCTTT. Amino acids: CASSAGMGRTEAFF.

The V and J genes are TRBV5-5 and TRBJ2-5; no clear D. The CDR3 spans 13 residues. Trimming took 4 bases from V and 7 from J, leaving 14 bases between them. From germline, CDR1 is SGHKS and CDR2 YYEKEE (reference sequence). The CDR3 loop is CASSPLGAGTQYF. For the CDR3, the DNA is TGTGCCAGCAGCCCCCTCGGCGCCGGGACCCAGTACTTC.

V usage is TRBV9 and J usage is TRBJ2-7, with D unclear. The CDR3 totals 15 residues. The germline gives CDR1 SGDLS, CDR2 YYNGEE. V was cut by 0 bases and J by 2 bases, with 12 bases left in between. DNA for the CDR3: TGTGCCAGCAGCGTAGTGGCGGAAGGGCCCTACGAGCAGTACTTC. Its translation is CASSVVAEGPYEQYF. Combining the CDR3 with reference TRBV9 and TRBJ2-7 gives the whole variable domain DSGVTQTPKHLITATGQRVTLRCSPRSGDLSVYWYQQSLDQGLQFLIQYYNGEERAKGNILERFSAQQFPDLHSELNLSSLELGDSALYFCASSVVAEGPYEQYFGPGTRLTVT.

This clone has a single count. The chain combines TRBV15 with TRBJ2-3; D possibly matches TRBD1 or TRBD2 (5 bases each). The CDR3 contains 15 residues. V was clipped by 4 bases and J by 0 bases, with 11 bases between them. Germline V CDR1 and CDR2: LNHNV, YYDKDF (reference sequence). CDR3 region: CATSTRDGSTDTQYF. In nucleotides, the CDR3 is TGTGCCACCAGCACCCGGGACGGCAGCACAGATACGCAGTATTTT.

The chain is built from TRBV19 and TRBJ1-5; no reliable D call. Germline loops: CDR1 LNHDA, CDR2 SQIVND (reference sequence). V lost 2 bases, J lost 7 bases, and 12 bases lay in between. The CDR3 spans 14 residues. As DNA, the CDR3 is TGTGCCAGTAGTATAAGGCAGGCCGGGCAGCCCCAGCATTTT. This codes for CASSIRQAGQPQHF.

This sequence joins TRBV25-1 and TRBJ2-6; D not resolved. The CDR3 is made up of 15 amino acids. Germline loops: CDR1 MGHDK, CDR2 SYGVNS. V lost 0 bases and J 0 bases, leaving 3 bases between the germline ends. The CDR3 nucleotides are TGTGCCAGCAGTGAATACAACTCTGGGGCCAACGTCCTGACTTTC. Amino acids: CASSEYNSGANVLTF. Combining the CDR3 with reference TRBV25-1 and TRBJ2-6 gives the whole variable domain EADIYQTPRYLVIGTGKKITLECSQTMGHDKMYWYQQDPGMELHLIHYSYGVNSTEKGDLSSESTVSRIRTEHFPLTLESARPSHTSQYLCASSEYNSGANVLTFGAGSRLTVL.

CDR3 DNA: TGTGCCACCAGTCCTCGGGGCTCTGGGGCCAACGTCCTGACTTTC. The encoded protein is CATSPRGSGANVLTF. The chain uses TRBV24-1 and TRBJ2-6; weak D call: TRBD2 (5 bases). This CDR3 spans 15 amino acids. The germline V and J ends were trimmed by 6 bases and 0 bases, with 8 bases remaining between them. Germline V gives CDR1 KGHDR, CDR2 SFDVKD.

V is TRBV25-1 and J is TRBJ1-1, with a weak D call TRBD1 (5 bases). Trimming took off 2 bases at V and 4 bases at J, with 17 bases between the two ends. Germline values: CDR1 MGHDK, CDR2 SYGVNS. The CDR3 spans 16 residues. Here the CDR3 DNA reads TGTGCCAGCAGTGAAACCCCGGGGGACGGTCGCACTGAAGCTTTCTTT. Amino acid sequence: CASSETPGDGRTEAFF.

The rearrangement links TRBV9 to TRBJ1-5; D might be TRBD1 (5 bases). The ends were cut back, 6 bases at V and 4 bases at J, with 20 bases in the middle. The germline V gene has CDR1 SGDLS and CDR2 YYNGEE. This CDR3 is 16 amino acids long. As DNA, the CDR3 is TGTGCCAGCACCCTACCACCCGGTAAGGGGAATCAGCCCCAGCATTTT. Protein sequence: CASTLPPGKGNQPQHF.

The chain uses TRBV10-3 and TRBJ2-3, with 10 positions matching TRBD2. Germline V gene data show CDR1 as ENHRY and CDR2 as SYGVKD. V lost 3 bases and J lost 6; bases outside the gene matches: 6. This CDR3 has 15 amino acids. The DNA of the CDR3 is TGTGCCATCAGTGATATAGCGACTAGCGGGGATACGCAGTATTTT. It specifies CAISDIATSGDTQYF.

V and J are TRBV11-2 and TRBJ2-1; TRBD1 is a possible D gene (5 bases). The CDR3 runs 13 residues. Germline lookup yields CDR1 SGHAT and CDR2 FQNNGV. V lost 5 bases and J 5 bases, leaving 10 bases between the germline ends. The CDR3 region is CASSTRVHNEQFF. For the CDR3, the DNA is TGTGCCAGCAGCACCAGGGTCCACAATGAGCAGTTCTTC.

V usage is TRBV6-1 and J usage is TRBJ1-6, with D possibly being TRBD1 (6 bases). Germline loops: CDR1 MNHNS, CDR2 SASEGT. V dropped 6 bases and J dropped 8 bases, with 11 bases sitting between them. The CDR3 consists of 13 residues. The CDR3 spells CASSYGGDSPLHF. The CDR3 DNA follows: TGTGCCAGCAGCTATGGGGGCGATTCACCCCTCCACTTT.

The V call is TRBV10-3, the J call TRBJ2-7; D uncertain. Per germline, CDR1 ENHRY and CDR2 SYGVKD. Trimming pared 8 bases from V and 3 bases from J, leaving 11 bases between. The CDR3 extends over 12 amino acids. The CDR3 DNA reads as TGTGCCATCCAACCCCCCGGCTACGAGCAGTACTTC. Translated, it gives CAIQPPGYEQYF.

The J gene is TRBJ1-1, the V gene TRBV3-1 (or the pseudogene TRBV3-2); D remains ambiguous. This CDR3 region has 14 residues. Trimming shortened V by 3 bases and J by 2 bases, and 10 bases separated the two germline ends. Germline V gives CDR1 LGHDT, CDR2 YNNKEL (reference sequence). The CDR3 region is CASSQDGRNTEAFF. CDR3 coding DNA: TGTGCCAGCAGCCAGGATGGTCGAAACACTGAAGCTTTCTTT.

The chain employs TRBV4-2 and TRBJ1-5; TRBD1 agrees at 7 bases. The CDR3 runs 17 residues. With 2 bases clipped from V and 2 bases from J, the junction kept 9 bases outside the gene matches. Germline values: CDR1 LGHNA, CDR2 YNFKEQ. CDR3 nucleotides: TGTGCCAGCAGCCAACTTGGACAGGACCGGGGCAATCAGCCCCAGCATTTT. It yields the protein CASSQLGQDRGNQPQHF.

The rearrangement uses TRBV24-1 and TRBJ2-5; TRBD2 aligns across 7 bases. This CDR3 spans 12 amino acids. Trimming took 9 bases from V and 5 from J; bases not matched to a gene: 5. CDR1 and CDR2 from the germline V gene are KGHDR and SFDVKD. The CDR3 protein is CATSRGRETQYF. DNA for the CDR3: TGTGCCACCTCGCGGGGGAGGGAGACCCAGTACTTC.